This T cell receptor beta chain was obtained from a study of T-cell reconstitution after alpha-beta-depleted transplantation in children. The TCRbeta library was prepared with unique molecular identifiers. TCRdb re-analysed the PCR reads in MiXCR, keeping a single row per CDR3 protein. This sample carries over 300,000 distinct CDR3 sequences, 9% to 12% of them seen once, and the ten largest clones take around 2.5%. This CDR3 contains 16 residues. Germline-derived CDR1 and CDR2 are SGHTA and FQGTGA. Deletions cut 2 bases from V and 2 bases from J, with 14 bases between. The sequences come from PBMCs from the stem cell graft donor, collected from the stem cell graft. This sequence was found in a human donor who donated a stem cell graft to a child with acute lymphoblastic leukemia. The rearrangement joins TRBV7-3 to TRBJ2-3, with a possible D match to TRBD2 (6 bases). The CDR3 DNA follows: TGTGCCAGCAGCTTAGTAAGGACTACGGCCACAGATACGCAGTATTTT. Encoded protein: CASSLVRTTATDTQYF.